The rows below give T cell receptor beta chains drawn from one sample of a study of T cells after yellow fever vaccination. TCRdb re-called the 5' RACE reads with MiXCR, one entry per CDR3 protein. The sample contains nearly 300,000 distinct CDR3 sequences, 8.5% to 10% of which appear only once. The sequencing here drew on CD4+ T cells sorted from PBMCs, taken 5 days after the yellow fever booster vaccination. Receptors were obtained from a man aged 18 to 29 who received the YFV17D yellow fever vaccine. CDR3s leave out the opening cysteine and the closing phenylalanine or tryptophan.

v_call: TRBV7-2
j_call: TRBJ2-7
cdr3_aa: ASSLRPAGSSYEQY

v_call: TRBV6-5
j_call: TRBJ2-6
cdr3_aa: ASKRQGDSGANVLT

v_call: TRBV20-1
j_call: TRBJ2-2
cdr3_aa: SAAEAGLNTGELF

v_call: TRBV9
j_call: TRBJ2-5
cdr3_aa: ASSVDWAQETQY

v_call: TRBV12-3/TRBV12-4
j_call: TRBJ1-6
cdr3_aa: ASSSTVVSPLH

v_call: TRBV6-5
j_call: TRBJ2-7
cdr3_aa: ASSYSGLDAYEQY

v_call: TRBV12-3/TRBV12-4
j_call: TRBJ1-2
cdr3_aa: ASSSRVGGYT

v_call: TRBV20-1
j_call: TRBJ2-1
cdr3_aa: SAMVAGGPNEQF

v_call: TRBV6-6
j_call: TRBJ1-2
cdr3_aa: ASRETGSRDYGYT

v_call: TRBV20-1
j_call: TRBJ2-3
cdr3_aa: SASGGDTQY

v_call: TRBV7-9
j_call: TRBJ1-6
cdr3_aa: ASKDGQLNSPLH

v_call: TRBV4-1
j_call: TRBJ2-5
cdr3_aa: ASSQDQGVAGGQETQY

v_call: TRBV7-8
j_call: TRBJ1-2
cdr3_aa: ASSTHRDNYGYT

v_call: TRBV10-3
j_call: TRBJ2-1
cdr3_aa: AIKDRGGNEQF

v_call: TRBV29-1
j_call: TRBJ2-1
cdr3_aa: SVRGTEYNEQF

v_call: TRBV7-9
j_call: TRBJ1-3
cdr3_aa: ASSRDVLANSGNTIY

v_call: TRBV5-1
j_call: TRBJ2-5
cdr3_aa: ASSLSDSGLETQY

v_call: TRBV15
j_call: TRBJ1-1
cdr3_aa: ATSIWGNGEAF

v_call: TRBV7-8
j_call: TRBJ2-2
cdr3_aa: ASSLGSLWNTGELF

v_call: TRBV5-1
j_call: TRBJ2-2
cdr3_aa: ASSWSRELGLF

v_call: TRBV6-6
j_call: TRBJ1-1
cdr3_aa: ASSWRVGRLNTEAF

v_call: TRBV6-2/TRBV6-3
j_call: TRBJ2-7
cdr3_aa: ASSYRGNEQY

v_call: TRBV5-4
j_call: TRBJ1-2
cdr3_aa: ASSLTLGYGYT

v_call: TRBV18
j_call: TRBJ2-1
cdr3_aa: ASSPGTGGSGEQF

v_call: TRBV7-2
j_call: TRBJ1-4
cdr3_aa: ASSLGDADEKLF

v_call: TRBV12-3/TRBV12-4
j_call: TRBJ2-3
cdr3_aa: ASSHVVDTQY

v_call: TRBV7-2
j_call: TRBJ2-1
cdr3_aa: ASSISGGILYEQF

v_call: TRBV7-2
j_call: TRBJ1-4
cdr3_aa: ASSGYGSTNEKLF

v_call: TRBV5-6
j_call: TRBJ2-1
cdr3_aa: ASSTGQLGGEQF

v_call: TRBV20-1
j_call: TRBJ2-3
cdr3_aa: SARGGLGTDTQY

v_call: TRBV7-3
j_call: TRBJ2-7
cdr3_aa: ASSLYSGDSYEQY

v_call: TRBV7-2
j_call: TRBJ2-2
cdr3_aa: ASSKGTASYTGELF

v_call: TRBV14
j_call: TRBJ2-1
cdr3_aa: ASSQGLENEQF

v_call: TRBV7-6
j_call: TRBJ2-3
cdr3_aa: ASSLEHFGSGGAVGTQY

v_call: TRBV7-2
j_call: TRBJ2-5
cdr3_aa: ASTPVKGTQY

v_call: TRBV4-2
j_call: TRBJ2-5
cdr3_aa: ASSQDVSGGARETQY

v_call: TRBV20-1
j_call: TRBJ1-2
cdr3_aa: SARETGHDGYT

v_call: TRBV9
j_call: TRBJ2-5
cdr3_aa: ASSVGTSGGETQY

v_call: TRBV6-2/TRBV6-3
j_call: TRBJ2-3
cdr3_aa: ASRGADTQY

v_call: TRBV6-2/TRBV6-3
j_call: TRBJ2-3
cdr3_aa: ASSITQPSTDTQY

v_call: TRBV6-5
j_call: TRBJ1-1
cdr3_aa: ASSYNHRGNTEAF

v_call: TRBV7-9
j_call: TRBJ2-4
cdr3_aa: ASSLDVYLGGQNIQY